This T cell receptor beta chain was captured by sequencing in a study of response to subunit inactivated influenza vaccine. Study-wide points: The authors suggested that every seasonal influenza vaccination recruits few new T cells.

As for this clonotype: The antigen is undetermined.

MiXCR was run by TCRdb on the RT-PCR reads, yielding one entry per CDR3 protein. The data contain almost 600,000 distinct CDR3 sequences, roughly 15% of them seen just once; the ten biggest clones take up more than 9.5%. This clonotype was sampled from a man aged 45 to 65 who received an inactivated influenza vaccine. The specimen comprised PBMCs from blood, sampled 11 to 12 days after vaccination.

CDR3 DNA: TGTGCCAGCAGTTTGGGCGGCCCGTATTCTGGAAACACCATATATTTT. Its protein is CASSLGGPYSGNTIYF. The chain has TRBV12-3 or TRBV12-4 and TRBJ1-3; D gene uncertain. The CDR3 has 16 amino acids. Trimming pared 3 bases from V and 1 base from J, leaving 13 bases between.